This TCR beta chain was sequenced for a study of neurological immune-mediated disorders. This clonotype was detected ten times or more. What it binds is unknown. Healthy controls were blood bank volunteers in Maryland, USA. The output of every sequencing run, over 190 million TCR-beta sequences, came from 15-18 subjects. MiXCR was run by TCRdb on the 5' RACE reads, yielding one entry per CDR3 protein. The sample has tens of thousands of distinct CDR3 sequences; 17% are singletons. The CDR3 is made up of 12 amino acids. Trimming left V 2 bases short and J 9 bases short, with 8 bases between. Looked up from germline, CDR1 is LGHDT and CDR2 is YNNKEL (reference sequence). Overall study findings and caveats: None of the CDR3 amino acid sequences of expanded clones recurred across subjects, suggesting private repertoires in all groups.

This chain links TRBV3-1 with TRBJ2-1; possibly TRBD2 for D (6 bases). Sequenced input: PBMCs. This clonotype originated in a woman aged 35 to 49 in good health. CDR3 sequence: CASSQLGGEQFF. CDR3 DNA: TGTGCCAGCAGCCAACTCGGGGGTGAGCAGTTCTTC.